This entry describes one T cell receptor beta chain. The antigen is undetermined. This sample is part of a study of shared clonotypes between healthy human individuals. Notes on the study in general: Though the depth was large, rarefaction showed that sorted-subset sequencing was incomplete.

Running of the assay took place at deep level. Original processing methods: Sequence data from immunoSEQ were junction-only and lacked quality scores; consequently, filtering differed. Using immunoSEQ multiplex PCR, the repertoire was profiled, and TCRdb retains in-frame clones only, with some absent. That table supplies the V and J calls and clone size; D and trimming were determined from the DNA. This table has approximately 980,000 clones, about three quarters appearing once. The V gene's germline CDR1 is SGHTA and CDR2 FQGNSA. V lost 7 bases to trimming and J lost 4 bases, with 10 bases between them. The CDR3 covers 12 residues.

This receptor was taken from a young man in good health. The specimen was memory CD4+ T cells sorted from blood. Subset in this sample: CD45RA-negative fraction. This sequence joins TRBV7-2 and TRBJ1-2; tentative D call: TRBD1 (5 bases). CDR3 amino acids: CASTPDSYGYTF. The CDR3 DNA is TGTGCCAGCACCCCCGACAGCTATGGCTACACCTTC.